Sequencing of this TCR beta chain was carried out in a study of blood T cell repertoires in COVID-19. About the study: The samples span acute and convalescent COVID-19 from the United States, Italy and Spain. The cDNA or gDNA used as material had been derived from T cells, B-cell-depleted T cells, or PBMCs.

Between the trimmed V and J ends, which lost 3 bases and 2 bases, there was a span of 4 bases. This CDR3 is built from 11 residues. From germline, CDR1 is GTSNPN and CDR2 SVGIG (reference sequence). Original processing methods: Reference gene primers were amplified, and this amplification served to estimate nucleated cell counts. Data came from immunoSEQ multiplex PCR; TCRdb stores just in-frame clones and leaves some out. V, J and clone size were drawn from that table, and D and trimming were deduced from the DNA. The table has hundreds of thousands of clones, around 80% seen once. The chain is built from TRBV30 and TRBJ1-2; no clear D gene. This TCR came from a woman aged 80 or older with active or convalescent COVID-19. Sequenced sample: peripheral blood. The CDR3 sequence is CAWSQNYGYTF. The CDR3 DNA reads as TGTGCCTGGAGCCAAAACTATGGCTACACCTTC.